The 2 T cell receptor beta chains below were found in one sample sequenced in a study of T cell changes during pregnancy in multiple sclerosis. Generated by immunoSEQ multiplex PCR, the TCRdb table keeps only in-frame clones and is missing some. The sample comprises 50,000 to 75,000 clones, over 90% of which are singletons, and less than 3.5% rests with the top ten. The sample was CD8+ T cells from peripheral blood mononuclear cells, taken in the third trimester of pregnancy. The source of these receptors is a female donor with multiple sclerosis, enrolled in a pregnancy study.

The rearrangement links TRBV5-1 to TRBJ2-5, with 7 bases matching TRBD1. The CDR3 runs 13 residues. Germline values: CDR1 SGHRS, CDR2 YFSETQ. The V and J ends lost 0 bases and 5 bases, in that order; junction bases with no gene match: 1. In DNA form, the CDR3 reads TGCGCCAGCAGCTTGGGGGGACAGGAGACCCAGTACTTC. Its protein is CASSLGGQETQYF.

The genes are TRBV19 and TRBJ1-2, with D possibly TRBD1 on 6 matching bases. Germline V gene data show CDR1 as LNHDA and CDR2 as SQIVND (reference sequence). The CDR3 consists of 14 residues. The V end lost 2 bases, the J end lost 4 bases, and 11 bases lay between the germline ends. CDR3 amino acids: CASSINREIYGYTF. For the CDR3, the DNA is TGTGCCAGTAGTATAAACAGGGAGATCTATGGCTACACCTTC.